These T cell receptor beta chains were read from a single sample in a study of blood T cell repertoires in COVID-19. Only in-frame clones appear in the TCRdb table, and some are missing; sequencing was by immunoSEQ multiplex PCR. Altogether roughly 150,000 clones are present, 75% to 90% being singletons, with the ten largest covering around 16%. Sequenced material: peripheral blood. All receptors come from a woman aged 40 to 49 with acute or convalescent COVID-19. Both conserved end residues are part of each CDR3. The D gene is left open where the match is weak. Expanded clones are given a class, and other clones once, few, many or no size at all.

clone_size j_call v_call d_call cdr3_nt cdr3_aa
NA TRBJ2-5 TRBV15 NA TGTGCCACCAGCCCGGAGGGCCTCGTTAAGCAGTACTTC CATSPEGLVKQYF
once TRBJ2-4 TRBV19 NA TGTGCCAGTAGTGCGAAACTAGCCAACATTCAGTACTTC CASSAKLANIQYF
NA TRBJ2-1 TRBV9 TRBD1 TGTGCCAGCAGCGCGGAGACAGGGGGCCCTTACAATGAGCAGTTCTTC CASSAETGGPYNEQFF
once TRBJ1-1 TRBV5-6 TRBD1 TGTGCCAGCAGCGTGGGACAGATCATGAACACTGAAGCTTTCTTT CASSVGQIMNTEAFF
NA TRBJ1-1 TRBV6-5 NA TGTGCCAGCAGTTACTCAGTGGCCCGTTTGCCAGCTTTCTTT CASSYSVARLPAFF
NA TRBJ2-5 TRBV9 NA TGTGCCAGCAGCGTAGCCCCCTACGAGACCCAGTACTTC CASSVAPYETQYF
NA TRBJ1-1 TRBV19 NA TGTGCCAGTAGTATCGCGCCGGACACTGAAGCTTTCTTT CASSIAPDTEAFF
NA TRBJ1-2 TRBV29-1 NA TGCAGCGTTGGGGGCCTGGGCTATGGCTACACCTTC CSVGGLGYGYTF
few TRBJ2-1 TRBV5-8 NA TGTGCCAGCTCGTACAATGAGCAGTTCTTC CASSYNEQFF
NA TRBJ1-6 TRBV6-6 NA TGTGCCAGCAGTTTAGAGAATATGTATAATTCACCCCTCCACTTT CASSLENMYNSPLHF
NA TRBJ1-6 TRBV30 NA TGTGCCTGGAGTGCGTATAATTCACCCCTCCACTTT CAWSAYNSPLHF
NA TRBJ1-5 TRBV24-1 NA TGTGCCACCAGTGATTTGCGTAGCCAGCGCCAGCATTTT CATSDLRSQRQHF
NA TRBJ1-2 TRBV4-2 TRBD1 TGTGCCAGCAGCCAAGCCCGGGACAGGGTATTTTATGGCTACACCTTC CASSQARDRVFYGYTF
NA TRBJ1-4 TRBV12-5 NA TGTGCTAGGGGCACTAATGAAAAACTGTTTTTT CARGTNEKLFF
NA TRBJ1-2 TRBV11-2 NA TGTGCCAGCAGCTCTTGGGCGGAGGATGGCTACACCTTC CASSSWAEDGYTF
once TRBJ2-3 TRBV6-1 NA TGTGCCAGCAGTGAAGCGCTGGGAGTATATACGCAGTATTTT CASSEALGVYTQYF
NA TRBJ2-3 TRBV5-1 NA TGCGCCAGCAGCTCCAGCGGAGCTAGCACAGATACGCAGTATTTT CASSSSGASTDTQYF
few TRBJ1-5 TRBV18 TRBD1 TGTGCCAGCTCACCTGGGACAGGGGTCGCGCAGCCCCAGCATTTT CASSPGTGVAQPQHF
NA TRBJ1-2 TRBV16 NA TGTGCCAGCAGCTTCTTAGGACAGCAGAGTTATGGCTACACCTTC CASSFLGQQSYGYTF
NA TRBJ1-1 TRBV4-2 TRBD1 TGTGCCAGCAGCCAAGACCCGGTCGGGACAGTATACACTGAAGCTTTCTTT CASSQDPVGTVYTEAFF
NA TRBJ2-1 TRBV10-3 TRBD2 TGTGCCATCAGGATTTTAGCGGGGGCGACCAATGAGCAGTTCTTC CAIRILAGATNEQFF
NA TRBJ2-4 TRBV11-2 NA TGTGCCAGCAGCCGCTGGGCGAACACTCCTATCGAGAAAAACATTCAGTACTTC CASSRWANTPIEKNIQYF
NA TRBJ2-7 TRBV28 TRBD2 TGTGCCAGCAGTACTAGCGGGGGGGCCTACGAGCAGTACTTC CASSTSGGAYEQYF
few TRBJ2-7 TRBV5-1 TRBD2 TGCGCCAGCAGCCCCGTGACTAGCGGGAAGGGGAACGAGCAGTACTTC CASSPVTSGKGNEQYF
NA TRBJ1-5 TRBV10-3 TRBD1 TGTGCCACAACGGACAGGGATAGCAATCAGCCCCAGCATTTT CATTDRDSNQPQHF
NA TRBJ2-7 TRBV10-3 NA TGTGCCATCAGTGAGGGGGCTGGCTCCTACGAGCAGTACTTC CAISEGAGSYEQYF
NA TRBJ1-4 TRBV19 TRBD1 TGTGCCAGTAGAACGACAGGGGGGGTTGAAAAACTGTTTTTT CASRTTGGVEKLFF
NA TRBJ2-3 TRBV19 NA TGTGCCAGTAGTTTCGGACTTCGCACAGATACGCAGTATTTT CASSFGLRTDTQYF
once TRBJ2-7 TRBV5-4 TRBD2 TGTGCCAGCTCCCTTCAAGCGGGGGGCCACTACGAGCAGTACTTC CASSLQAGGHYEQYF
NA TRBJ1-1 TRBV30 NA TGTGCCTGGGTCAGACAGGTGAACACTGAAGCTTTCTTT CAWVRQVNTEAFF
NA TRBJ2-1 TRBV6-4 TRBD2 TGTGCCAGCAGTAGAAAACTAGCGGACTACAATGAGCAGTTCTTC CASSRKLADYNEQFF
NA TRBJ1-1 TRBV2 TRBD1 TGTGCCAGCATCGATCGGGACAGCATGAACACTGAAGCTTTCTTT CASIDRDSMNTEAFF
NA TRBJ1-6 TRBV6-7 TRBD1 TGTGCCAGCAGTTACAGCGACAGGGTGAATTCACCCCTCCACTTT CASSYSDRVNSPLHF
NA TRBJ2-7 TRBV24-1 TRBD1 TGTGCCACCAGTGATACCGGGACAGGGTTCTACGAGCAGTACTTC CATSDTGTGFYEQYF
NA TRBJ2-7 TRBV6-5 NA TGTGCCAGCCAGACCCACCGACAGGGTGCGGGGGAGCAGTACTTC CASQTHRQGAGEQYF
once TRBJ2-1 TRBV7-6 TRBD2 TGTGCCAGCAGCTTAATTGGTCCCACTAGCGGGAATTATGAGCAGTTCTTC CASSLIGPTSGNYEQFF
NA TRBJ1-1 TRBV27 TRBD1 TGTGCCAGCAGTGTATGGTTGGGACAGACTAACACTGAAGCTTTCTTT CASSVWLGQTNTEAFF
NA TRBJ1-1 TRBV5-4 NA TGTGCCAGCAGCCCGGGAGGCTTTGCGACAGACCAGGGCACTGAAGCTTTCTTT CASSPGGFATDQGTEAFF
NA TRBJ1-2 TRBV24-1 NA TGTGCCACCAGTGATTTTGGAAGGAGGGGCTACACCTTC CATSDFGRRGYTF